The 22 T cell receptor beta chains listed next were all sequenced from one sample in a study of cytomegalovirus exposure and HLA in healthy donors. The primer mix had 60 Vbeta and 13 Jbeta primers. The method was immunoSEQ multiplex PCR; TCRdb's version includes in-frame clones alone and lacks a portion of them. The data contain 200,000 or so clones, 80% to 85% of them singletons. Material for sequencing was PBMCs. The receptors originated from a woman in her forties or fifties in good health and CMV-seropositive.

The rearrangement joins TRBV6-1 to TRBJ1-4; 7 bases are a match to TRBD1. The CDR3 extends over 14 amino acids. V lost 6 bases, J lost 3 bases, and 4 bases stayed unmatched. Germline values: CDR1 MNHNS, CDR2 SASEGT. The DNA for the CDR3 is TGTGCCAGCAGGCCGCAGGGGGCTAATGAAAAACTGTTTTTT. This codes for CASRPQGANEKLFF.

The count of this clone is one. The V gene is TRBV27, the J gene TRBJ1-1; 7 bases agree with TRBD1. Per germline, CDR1 MNHEY and CDR2 SMNVEV (reference sequence). The V and J ends lost 5 bases and 5 bases, in that order; junction bases with no gene match: 11. The CDR3 is made up of 15 amino acids. This CDR3 is CASSPRQGVVTEAFF. CDR3 DNA sequence: TGTGCCAGCAGTCCTCGACAGGGAGTAGTAACTGAAGCTTTCTTT.

J is TRBJ2-7 and V is TRBV28, with 10 nucleotides matching TRBD1. The CDR3 is 16 amino acids. Germline V gives CDR1 MDHEN, CDR2 SYDVKM. Trimming at V came to 2 bases and at J to 2 bases, leaving 6 bases not matched to a gene. In DNA form, the CDR3 reads TGTGCCAGCAGTTTAACCGGGACAGGGGCCCCCTACGAGCAGTACTTC. Amino acids: CASSLTGTGAPYEQYF.

J is TRBJ2-5 and V is TRBV4-1; D is perhaps TRBD1 (5 bases). V lost 1 base and J 0 bases, leaving 6 bases between the germline ends. CDR3 length: 14 amino acids. The germline V gene has CDR1 MGHRA and CDR2 YSYEKL. In nucleotides, the CDR3 is TGCGCCAGCAGCCAAGGACAGTACCAAGAGACCCAGTACTTC. Its translation is CASSQGQYQETQYF.

The rearrangement uses TRBV28 and TRBJ1-3, with 10 positions matching TRBD1. V gave up 7 bases and J gave up 2 bases; unmatched junction bases: 8. Germline values: CDR1 MDHEN, CDR2 SYDVKM. The CDR3 has 16 amino acids. The CDR3 DNA sequence: TGTGCCAGCACCCCCTTAGGGACAGGGGCTGGAAACACCATATATTTT. It specifies CASTPLGTGAGNTIYF. Variable domain in full (rest from reference TRBV28 and TRBJ1-3): DVKVTQSSRYLVKRTGEKVFLECVQDMDHENMFWYRQDPGLGLRLIYFSYDVKMKEKGDIPEGYSVSREKKERFSLILESASTNQTSMYLCASTPLGTGAGNTIYFGEGSWLTVV.

This clone has more than one count but fewer than ten. V gene TRBV21-1 combines with J gene TRBJ2-5; the table names TRBD2, a call not compared with the DNA. TRBV21-1 is designated a pseudogene. This CDR3 is built from 17 residues. Here the CDR3 DNA reads TGTGCCAGCAGCAAAGACACCGGGACTAGCCAAGGGGAGACCCAGTACTTC. This translates into CASSKDTGTSQGETQYF.

The chain carries TRBV9 and TRBJ2-6; a weak D match, TRBD2 (6 bases). The V and J ends lost 3 bases and 4 bases respectively, with 14 bases between them. There are 16 residues in the CDR3. Germline CDR1 reads SGDLS; CDR2 reads YYNGEE. CDR3 protein: CASSGLGGTGANVLTF. DNA of the CDR3: TGTGCCAGCAGCGGACTCGGGGGTACCGGGGCCAACGTCCTGACTTTC. The entire variable domain, with the rest obtained from reference TRBV9 and TRBJ2-6, is as follows: DSGVTQTPKHLITATGQRVTLRCSPRSGDLSVYWYQQSLDQGLQFLIQYYNGEERAKGNILERFSAQQFPDLHSELNLSSLELGDSALYFCASSGLGGTGANVLTFGAGSRLTVL.

With regard to this clone: Here the CDR3 omits its conserved ending phenylalanine or tryptophan, so a read error is the likely source. The rearrangement joins TRBV4-3 to TRBJ1-1; a weak D match, TRBD1 (5 bases). Germline V gene data show CDR1 as LGHNA and CDR2 as YSLEER. The CDR3 length is 15 residues. With 6 bases removed from V and 5 bases from J, the gap between germline ends came to 19 bases. The CDR3 loop is CASRRRGSPKTEAFL. The CDR3 DNA follows: TGCGCCAGCAGGAGGCGGGGCAGTCCTAAAACTGAAGCTTTCCTT.

This chain links TRBV9 with TRBJ2-1, with 8 bases identical to TRBD2. After removal of 4 bases from V and 4 bases from J, the junction contained 7 bases not matched to a gene. Germline CDR1 is SGDLS and CDR2 is YYNGEE. This CDR3 has 15 amino acids. The CDR3 DNA reads TGTGCCAGCAGCCCCATAGCGGGGAGTTACAATGAGCAGTTCTTC. Encoded protein: CASSPIAGSYNEQFF.

V is TRBV27 and J is TRBJ2-7, with 8 nucleotides matching TRBD1. Germline lookup yields CDR1 MNHEY and CDR2 SMNVEV (reference sequence). Trimming removed 8 bases from V and 6 bases from J; junction bases left unmatched: 15. The CDR3 length is 15 residues. CDR3 residues: CASRRPRDRSREQYF. The CDR3 DNA sequence: TGTGCCAGCCGCCGCCCCCGGGACAGGTCTCGCGAGCAGTACTTC.

This clone came up once. This sequence joins TRBV7-2 and TRBJ2-7; D is possibly TRBD2 (6 bases). The CDR3 consists of 16 residues. Trimming removed 4 bases at V and 5 bases at J, with 21 bases between. CDR1 is SGHTA, CDR2 FQGNSA, per germline. The CDR3 nucleotides are TGTGCCAGCAGCTCCTGGCGGGGCGCCTCGAGGCACGAGCAGTACTTC. Translating gives CASSSWRGASRHEQYF.

The V and J genes are TRBV11-2 and TRBJ2-6; tentative D call: TRBD2 (6 bases). Germline CDR1 SGHAT, CDR2 FQNNGV. This CDR3 has 15 amino acids. V was shortened by 7 bases and J by 1 base, with 11 bases between the two germline ends. CDR3 nucleotides: TGTGCCAGCATCGTAGGAGGGTCTGGGGCCAACGTCCTGACTTTC. Encoded protein: CASIVGGSGANVLTF. The full variable domain, with the rest looked up from reference TRBV11-2 and TRBJ2-6, is EAGVAQSPRYKIIEKRQSVAFWCNPISGHATLYWYQQILGQGPKLLIQFQNNGVVDDSQLPKDRFSAERLKGVDSTLKIQPAKLEDSAVYLCASIVGGSGANVLTFGAGSRLTVL.

This chain connects TRBV9 to TRBJ2-6; 8 nucleotides line up with TRBD2. Germline trimming cut 2 bases from V and 0 bases from J; bases unmatched to any gene: 7. The CDR3 has 18 amino acids. Germline CDR1 is SGDLS and CDR2 is YYNGEE. The CDR3 spells CASSVPRGGPSGANVLTF. The CDR3 DNA reads as TGTGCCAGCAGCGTCCCACGGGGGGGACCCTCTGGGGCCAACGTCCTGACTTTC.

The V call is TRBV19, the J call TRBJ2-1; 7 bases map to TRBD1. Trimming cost V 3 bases and J 0 bases; bases outside gene matches: 14. This CDR3 comprises 19 residues. Germline CDR1 LNHDA, CDR2 SQIVND (reference sequence). CDR3 nucleotides: TGTGCCAGTAGTATGAGGACAGGACTGGGGGCTAGCTCCTACAATGAGCAGTTCTTC. Amino acid sequence: CASSMRTGLGASSYNEQFF. Together with reference TRBV19 and TRBJ2-1, the CDR3 gives the full variable domain: DGGITQSPKYLFRKEGQNVTLSCEQNLNHDAMYWYRQDPGQGLRLIYYSQIVNDFQKGDIAEGYSVSREKKESFPLTVTSAQKNPTAFYLCASSMRTGLGASSYNEQFFGPGTRLTVL.

This clone came up a few times. The chain has TRBV6-6 and TRBJ1-2, with no clear D. The length of the CDR3 is 14 residues. CDR1 and CDR2 (germline): MNHNY, SVGAGI (reference sequence). Trimming removed 2 bases from V and 2 bases from J, with 9 bases in between. CDR3 sequence reads: CASSYTGLNYGYTF. CDR3 bases: TGTGCCAGCAGTTACACGGGGTTAAACTATGGCTACACCTTC.

V usage is TRBV7-2 and J usage is TRBJ2-1; a possible D gene is TRBD2 (6 bases). The CDR3 runs to 14 residues. The germline V gene has CDR1 SGHTA and CDR2 FQGNSA. Trimming took 1 base from V and 9 from J, leaving 13 bases between them. DNA for the CDR3: TGTGCCAGCAGCTTAGGGGGGGAGACCGGTGAGCAGTTCTTC. This gives the protein CASSLGGETGEQFF. The full variable domain, its missing parts supplied by reference TRBV7-2 and TRBJ2-1, is GAGVSQSPSNKVTEKGKDVELRCDPISGHTALYWYRQSLGQGLEFLIYFQGNSAPDKSGLPSDRFSAERTGGSVSTLTIQRTQQEDSAVYLCASSLGGETGEQFFGPGTRLTVL.

Only one count was recorded for this clone. This chain links TRBV4-1 with TRBJ1-2; 9 nucleotides line up with TRBD1. This CDR3 spans 14 amino acids. Germline CDR1 reads MGHRA; CDR2 reads YSYEKL. Unmatched junction bases numbered 4, after V lost 4 bases and J lost 4 bases. CDR3 loop: CASSPGTGIYGYTF. The DNA for the CDR3 is TGCGCCAGCAGCCCGGGGACAGGGATCTATGGCTACACCTTC.

J is TRBJ1-6 and V is TRBV2; TRBD1 aligns across 9 bases. There are 13 residues in the CDR3. Germline loops: CDR1 SNHLY, CDR2 FYNNEI. V lost 11 bases to trimming and J lost 6 bases; unmatched junction nucleotides: 5. Here the CDR3 DNA reads TGTGCCGTACAGGGGGCTGGTAATTCACCCCTCCACTTT. Translated, it gives CAVQGAGNSPLHF.

The CDR3: CASSPGQGHSGNTIYF. The CDR3 coding sequence is TGTGCCAGCTCACCTGGGCAGGGCCACTCTGGAAACACCATATATTTT. The chain has TRBV18 and TRBJ1-3; D might be TRBD1 (5 bases). Germline V gene data show CDR1 as KGHSH and CDR2 as LQKENI. The CDR3 covers 16 residues. The V end lost 3 bases, the J end lost 0 bases, and 12 bases lay between the germline ends.

The gene calls are TRBV18 and TRBJ1-2, with 9 bases aligning to TRBD1. Germline CDR1 KGHSH, CDR2 LQKENI. V was clipped by 3 bases and J by 0 bases; unmatched bases: 2. The CDR3 contains 15 residues. CDR3 coding DNA: TGTGCCAGCTCACCGGGGGACAGGGCTAACTATGGCTACACCTTC. Amino acids: CASSPGDRANYGYTF.

This clone appeared a single time. Other DNA sequences within the sample encode an identical CDR3. The chain recombines TRBV9 with TRBJ2-2; possible D gene TRBD2, 5 bases. Trimming pared 0 bases from V and 4 bases from J, leaving 7 bases between. This CDR3 is 14 amino acids long. Germline V gives CDR1 SGDLS, CDR2 YYNGEE. The CDR3 region is CASSVAGGTGELFF. DNA for the CDR3: TGTGCCAGCAGCGTAGCTGGAGGCACCGGGGAGCTGTTTTTT.

The chain recombines TRBV9 with TRBJ2-2; no firm D call. There are 13 residues in the CDR3. Germline V gives CDR1 SGDLS, CDR2 YYNGEE. V was trimmed by 1 base and J by 5 bases, leaving 6 bases between them. Here the CDR3 reads CASSVLITGELFF. As DNA, the CDR3 is TGTGCCAGCAGCGTACTTATAACCGGGGAGCTGTTTTTT.